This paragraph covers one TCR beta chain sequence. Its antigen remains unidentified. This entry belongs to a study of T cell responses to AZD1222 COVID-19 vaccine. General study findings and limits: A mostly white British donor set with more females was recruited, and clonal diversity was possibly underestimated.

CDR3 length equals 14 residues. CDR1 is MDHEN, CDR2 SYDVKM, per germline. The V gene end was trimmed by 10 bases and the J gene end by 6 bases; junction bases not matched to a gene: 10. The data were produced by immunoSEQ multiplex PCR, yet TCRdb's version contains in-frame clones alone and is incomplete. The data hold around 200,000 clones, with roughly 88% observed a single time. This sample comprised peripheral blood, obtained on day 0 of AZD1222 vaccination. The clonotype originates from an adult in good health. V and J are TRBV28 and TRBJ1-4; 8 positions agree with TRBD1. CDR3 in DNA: TGTGCCACCCTTAGGACAGGGAGGGATGAAAAACTGTTTTTT. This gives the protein CATLRTGRDEKLFF.